This TCR beta chain was sequenced during a study of T cells after yellow fever vaccination. A few counts support this clonotype. Its specificity is unknown. The CDR3 sequence is 15 residues long. Trimming removed 5 bases from V and 5 bases from J, with 13 bases in between. In germline, CDR1 is SGHDN, CDR2 FVKESK. TCRdb reprocessed the 5' RACE reads with MiXCR, giving one entry per CDR3 protein. Seen here are 200,000 to 250,000 distinct CDR3 sequences, roughly 3.3% observed once, and the top ten hold approximately 3%. Notes on the study in general: Subsequent to the booster, the majority of primary-vaccination clones reappeared (around 96% CD4, 88% CD8).

The clonotype was recovered from a man aged 18 to 30 who received the YFV17D yellow fever vaccine. Source: CD4+ T cells sorted from PBMCs, taken 10 days after the yellow fever booster vaccination. The J gene is TRBJ1-6, the V gene TRBV14, with a tentative D call TRBD1 (5 bases). For the CDR3, the DNA is TGTGCCAGCAGCGATATGACAGCCGATAATTCACCCCTCCACTTT. Protein product: CASSDMTADNSPLHF. The full variable domain, rest sourced from reference TRBV14 and TRBJ1-6, is EAGVTQFPSHSVIEKGQTVTLRCDPISGHDNLYWYRRVMGKEIKFLLHFVKESKQDESGMPNNRFLAERTGGTYSTLKVQPAELEDSGVYFCASSDMTADNSPLHFGNGTRLTVT.